Only one count was recorded for the clone carrying this T cell receptor beta chain. Its specificity is unknown. The source of the sample is a study of T cells in localized non-small cell lung cancer. V dropped 6 bases and J dropped 1 base, with 6 bases sitting between them. CDR3 size: 12 residues. Germline-derived CDR1 and CDR2 are SEHNR and FQNEAQ (reference sequence). Repertoires were generated with immunoSEQ multiplex PCR, while TCRdb's copy carries only in-frame clones and drops some. Found here are about 13,000 clones, 70% to 90% of them singletons; the top ten hold roughly 63%. General study results and limits: The greatest T cell clonality was found in uninvolved adjacent lung (higher than in tumor).

This sequence joins TRBV7-9 and TRBJ1-1, with D uncertain. The clonotype comes from an older male donor with stage III lung adenocarcinoma. The material was peripheral blood, obtained before any cancer treatment. The CDR3 loop reads CASSHENTEAFF. The CDR3 DNA is TGTGCCAGCAGTCATGAGAACACTGAAGCTTTCTTT.